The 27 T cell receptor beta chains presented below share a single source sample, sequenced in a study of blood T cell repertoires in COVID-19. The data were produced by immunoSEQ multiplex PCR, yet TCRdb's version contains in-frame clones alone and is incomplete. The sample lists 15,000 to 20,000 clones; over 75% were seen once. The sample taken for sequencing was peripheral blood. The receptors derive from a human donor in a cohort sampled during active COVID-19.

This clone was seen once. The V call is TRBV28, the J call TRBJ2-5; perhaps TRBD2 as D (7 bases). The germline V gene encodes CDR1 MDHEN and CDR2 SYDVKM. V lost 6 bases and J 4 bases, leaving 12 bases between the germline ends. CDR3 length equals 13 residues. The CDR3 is CASRGGGLETQYF. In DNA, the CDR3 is TGTGCCAGCAGGGGAGGGGGATTAGAGACCCAGTACTTC.

The CDR3 region is CASSLWTSGNDEQFF. In DNA, the CDR3 is TGTGCCAGCAGCTTATGGACTAGCGGGAATGATGAGCAGTTCTTC. The chain carries TRBV7-9 and TRBJ2-1; 12 positions agree with TRBD2. The length of the CDR3 is 15 residues. Germline CDR1 reads SEHNR; CDR2 reads FQNEAQ (reference sequence). The ends lost 2 bases at V and 8 bases at J; junction bases unmatched: 4.

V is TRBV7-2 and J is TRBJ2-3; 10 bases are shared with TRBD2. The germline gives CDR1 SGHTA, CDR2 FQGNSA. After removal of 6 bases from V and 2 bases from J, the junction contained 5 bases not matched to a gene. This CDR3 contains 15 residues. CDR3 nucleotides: TGTGCCAGCAGAGTTGGACTAGCGGCCACAGATACGCAGTATTTT. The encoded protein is CASRVGLAATDTQYF.

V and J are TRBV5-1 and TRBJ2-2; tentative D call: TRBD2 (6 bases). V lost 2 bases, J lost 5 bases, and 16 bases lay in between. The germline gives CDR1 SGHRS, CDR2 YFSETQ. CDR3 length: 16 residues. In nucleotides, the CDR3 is TGCGCCAGCAGCTTAGAAATTGCGGCGGGGACCGGGGAGCTGTTTTTT. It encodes CASSLEIAAGTGELFF.

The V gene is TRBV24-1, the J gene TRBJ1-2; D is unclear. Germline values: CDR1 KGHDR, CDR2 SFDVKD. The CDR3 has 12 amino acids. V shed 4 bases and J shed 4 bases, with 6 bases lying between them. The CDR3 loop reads CATSDSSYGYTF. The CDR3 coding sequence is TGTGCCACCAGTGACTCCTCCTATGGCTACACCTTC.

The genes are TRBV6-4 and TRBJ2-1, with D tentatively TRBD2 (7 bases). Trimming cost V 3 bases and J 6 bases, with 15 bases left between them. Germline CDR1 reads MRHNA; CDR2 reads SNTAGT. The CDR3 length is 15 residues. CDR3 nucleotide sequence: TGTGCCAGCAGTGAGGGGGCGGCTAGCGGCAATGAGCAGTTCTTC. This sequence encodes CASSEGAASGNEQFF.

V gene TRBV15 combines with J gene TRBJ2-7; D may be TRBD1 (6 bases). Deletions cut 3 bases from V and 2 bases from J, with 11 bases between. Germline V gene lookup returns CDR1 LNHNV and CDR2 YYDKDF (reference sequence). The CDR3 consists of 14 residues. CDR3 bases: TGTGCCACCAGCAGGGGTACAGGGACCTACGAGCAGTACTTC. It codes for CATSRGTGTYEQYF. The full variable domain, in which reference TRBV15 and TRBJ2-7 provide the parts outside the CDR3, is DAMVIQNPRYQVTQFGKPVTLSCSQTLNHNVMYWYQQKSSQAPKLLFHYYDKDFNNEADTPDNFQSRRPNTSFCFLDIRSPGLGDTAMYLCATSRGTGTYEQYFGPGTRLTVT.

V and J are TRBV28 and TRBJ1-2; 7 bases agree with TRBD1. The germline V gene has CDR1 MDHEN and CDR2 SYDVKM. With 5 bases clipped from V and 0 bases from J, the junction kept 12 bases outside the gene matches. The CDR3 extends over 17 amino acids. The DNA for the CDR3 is TGTGCCAGCAGTACCCTCGCCAGGGGGAAAGCTAACTATGGCTACACCTTC. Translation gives CASSTLARGKANYGYTF.

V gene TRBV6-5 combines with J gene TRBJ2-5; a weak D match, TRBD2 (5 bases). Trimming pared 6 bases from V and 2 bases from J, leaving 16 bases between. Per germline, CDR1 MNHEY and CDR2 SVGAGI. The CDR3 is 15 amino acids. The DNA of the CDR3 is TGTGCCAGCAGGAGGGATATCTGGGATCAAGAGACCCAGTACTTC. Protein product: CASRRDIWDQETQYF.

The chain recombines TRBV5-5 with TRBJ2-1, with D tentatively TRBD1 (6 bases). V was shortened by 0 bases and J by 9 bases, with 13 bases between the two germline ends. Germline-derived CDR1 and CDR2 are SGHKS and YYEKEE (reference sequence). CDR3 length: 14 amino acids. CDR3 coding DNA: TGTGCCAGCAGCTTGGAGGGGGAATCCATTGAGCAGTTCTTC. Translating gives CASSLEGESIEQFF. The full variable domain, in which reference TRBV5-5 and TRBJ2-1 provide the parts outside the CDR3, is DAGVTQSPTHLIKTRGQQVTLRCSPISGHKSVSWYQQVLGQGPQFIFQYYEKEERGRGNFPDRFSARQFPNYSSELNVNALLLGDSALYLCASSLEGESIEQFFGPGTRLTVL.

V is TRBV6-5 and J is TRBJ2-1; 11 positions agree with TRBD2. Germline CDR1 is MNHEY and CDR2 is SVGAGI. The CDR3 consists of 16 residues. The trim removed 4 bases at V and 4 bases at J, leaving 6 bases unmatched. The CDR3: CASSLSIAGGYNEQFF. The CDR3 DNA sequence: TGTGCCAGCAGTTTGAGTATAGCGGGAGGGTACAATGAGCAGTTCTTC.

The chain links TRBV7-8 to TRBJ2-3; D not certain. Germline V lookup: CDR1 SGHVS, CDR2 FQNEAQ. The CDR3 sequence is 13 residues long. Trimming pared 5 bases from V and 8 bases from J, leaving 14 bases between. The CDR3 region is CASSGAPGTTQYF. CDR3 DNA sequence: TGTGCCAGCAGCGGCGCCCCAGGAACTACGCAGTATTTT.

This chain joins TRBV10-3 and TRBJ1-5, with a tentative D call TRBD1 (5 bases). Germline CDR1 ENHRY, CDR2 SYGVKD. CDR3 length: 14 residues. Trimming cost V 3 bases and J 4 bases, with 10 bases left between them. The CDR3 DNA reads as TGTGCCATCAGTGACGGCGGGGGGAATCAGCCCCAGCATTTT. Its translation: CAISDGGGNQPQHF.

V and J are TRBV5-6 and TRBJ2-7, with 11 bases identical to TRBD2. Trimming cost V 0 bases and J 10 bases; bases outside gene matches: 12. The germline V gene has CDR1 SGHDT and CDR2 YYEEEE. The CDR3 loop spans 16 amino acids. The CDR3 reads CASSLAMVASGRSQYF. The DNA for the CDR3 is TGTGCCAGCAGCTTGGCCATGGTAGCTAGCGGGAGGTCCCAGTACTTC.

In DNA, the CDR3 is TGTGCCACGTCGGGGGGTGTCAATTCACCCCTCCACTTT. Translating it yields CATSGGVNSPLHF. The rearrangement joins TRBV6-5 to TRBJ1-6, with D possibly being TRBD1 (5 bases). From germline, CDR1 is MNHEY and CDR2 SVGAGI. Trimming left V 10 bases short and J 7 bases short, with 14 bases between. The CDR3 runs to 13 residues.

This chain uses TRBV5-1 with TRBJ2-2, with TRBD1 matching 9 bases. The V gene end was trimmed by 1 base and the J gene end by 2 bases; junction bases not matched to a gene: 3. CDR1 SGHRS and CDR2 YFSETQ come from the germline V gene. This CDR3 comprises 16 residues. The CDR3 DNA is TGCGCCAGCAGCTTGAGGACAGGGGATAACACCGGGGAGCTGTTTTTT. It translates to CASSLRTGDNTGELFF.

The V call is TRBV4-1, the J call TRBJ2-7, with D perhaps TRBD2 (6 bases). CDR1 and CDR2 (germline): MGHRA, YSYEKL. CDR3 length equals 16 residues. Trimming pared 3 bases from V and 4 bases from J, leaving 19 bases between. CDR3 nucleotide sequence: TGCGCCAGCAGCCACCTCATGGGACTGAGTAAGTACGAGCAGTACTTC. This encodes CASSHLMGLSKYEQYF.

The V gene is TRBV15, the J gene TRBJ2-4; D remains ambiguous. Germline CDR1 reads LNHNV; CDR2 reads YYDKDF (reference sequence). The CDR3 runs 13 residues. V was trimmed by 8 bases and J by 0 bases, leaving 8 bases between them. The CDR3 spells CATLQKAKNIQYF. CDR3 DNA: TGTGCCACCCTACAGAAAGCCAAAAACATTCAGTACTTC.

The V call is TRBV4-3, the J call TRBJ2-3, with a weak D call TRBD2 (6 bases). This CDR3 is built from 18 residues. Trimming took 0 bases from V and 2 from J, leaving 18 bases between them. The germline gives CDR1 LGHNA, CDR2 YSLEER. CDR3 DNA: TGCGCCAGCAGCCAAGATCTGGGGACTTCCAGCTCCACAGATACGCAGTATTTT. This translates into CASSQDLGTSSSTDTQYF.

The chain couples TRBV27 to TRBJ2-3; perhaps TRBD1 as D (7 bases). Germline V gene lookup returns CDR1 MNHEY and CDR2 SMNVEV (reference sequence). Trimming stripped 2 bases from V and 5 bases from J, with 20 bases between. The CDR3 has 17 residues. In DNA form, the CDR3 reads TGTGCCAGCAGTTTAAAACCCAGGGGGGTGATTGGAGATACGCAGTATTTT. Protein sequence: CASSLKPRGVIGDTQYF.

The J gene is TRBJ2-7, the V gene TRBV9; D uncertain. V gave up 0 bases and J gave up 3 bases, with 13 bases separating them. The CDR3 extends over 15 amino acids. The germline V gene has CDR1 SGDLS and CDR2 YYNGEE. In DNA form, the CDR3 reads TGTGCCAGCAGCGTAGGCTCCACCACCTACTACGAGCAGTACTTC. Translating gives CASSVGSTTYYEQYF. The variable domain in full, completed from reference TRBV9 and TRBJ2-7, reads DSGVTQTPKHLITATGQRVTLRCSPRSGDLSVYWYQQSLDQGLQFLIQYYNGEERAKGNILERFSAQQFPDLHSELNLSSLELGDSALYFCASSVGSTTYYEQYFGPGTRLTVT.

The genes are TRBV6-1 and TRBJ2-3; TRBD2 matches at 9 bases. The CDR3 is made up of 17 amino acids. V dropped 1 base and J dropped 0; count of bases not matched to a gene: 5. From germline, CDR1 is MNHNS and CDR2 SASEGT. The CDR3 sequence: CASSEVMAGGSTDTQYF. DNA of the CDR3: TGTGCCAGCAGTGAAGTTATGGCGGGAGGGAGCACAGATACGCAGTATTTT.

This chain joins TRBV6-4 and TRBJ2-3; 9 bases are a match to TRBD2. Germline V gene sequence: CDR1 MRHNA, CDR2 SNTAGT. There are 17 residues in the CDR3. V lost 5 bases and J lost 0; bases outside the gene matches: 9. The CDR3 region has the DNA TGTGCCAGCAGTCACAATAGCGGGAGCCCCAGCACAGATACGCAGTATTTT. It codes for CASSHNSGSPSTDTQYF.

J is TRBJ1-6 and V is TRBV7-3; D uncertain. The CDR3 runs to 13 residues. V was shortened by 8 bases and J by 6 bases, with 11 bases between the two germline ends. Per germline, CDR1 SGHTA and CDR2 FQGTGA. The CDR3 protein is CASSRDVNSPLHF. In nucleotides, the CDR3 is TGTGCCAGCTCCCGGGATGTTAATTCACCCCTCCACTTT.

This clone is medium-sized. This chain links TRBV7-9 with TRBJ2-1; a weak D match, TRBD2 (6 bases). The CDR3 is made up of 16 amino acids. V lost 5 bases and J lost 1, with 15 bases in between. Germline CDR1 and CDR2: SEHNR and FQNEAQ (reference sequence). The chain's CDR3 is CASSMPRDLSYNEQFF. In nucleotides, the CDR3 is TGTGCCAGCAGCATGCCCAGGGACTTATCCTACAATGAGCAGTTCTTC.

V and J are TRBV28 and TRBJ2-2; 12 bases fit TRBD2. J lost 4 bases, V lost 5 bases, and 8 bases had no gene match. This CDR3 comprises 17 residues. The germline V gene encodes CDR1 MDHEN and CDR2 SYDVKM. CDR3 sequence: CASSPLLAGGPTGELFF. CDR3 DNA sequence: TGTGCCAGCAGTCCCCTCCTAGCGGGAGGGCCCACCGGGGAGCTGTTTTTT. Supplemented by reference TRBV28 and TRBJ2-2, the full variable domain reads DVKVTQSSRYLVKRTGEKVFLECVQDMDHENMFWYRQDPGLGLRLIYFSYDVKMKEKGDIPEGYSVSREKKERFSLILESASTNQTSMYLCASSPLLAGGPTGELFFGEGSRLTVL.

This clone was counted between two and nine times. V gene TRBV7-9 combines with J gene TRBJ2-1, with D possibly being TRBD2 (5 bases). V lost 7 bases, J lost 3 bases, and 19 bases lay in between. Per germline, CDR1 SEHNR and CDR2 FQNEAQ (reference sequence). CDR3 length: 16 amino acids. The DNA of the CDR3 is TGTGCCAGCAACCCTTCCCTGGCTAGCCTCTACAATGAGCAGTTCTTC. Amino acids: CASNPSLASLYNEQFF.